The 12 T cell receptor beta chains reported below all come from one sample, sequenced in a study of blood T cell repertoires in COVID-19. The protocol was immunoSEQ multiplex PCR, while the TCRdb copy is restricted to in-frame clones and leaves out a portion. The sample lists some 21,000 clones; 80% to 90% were seen once. The source material was peripheral blood. Source of these receptors: an elderly woman with active or convalescent COVID-19.

Only one count was recorded for this clone. This chain links TRBV6-5 with TRBJ2-5, with 9 bases matching TRBD1. J lost 4 bases, V lost 7 bases, and 10 bases had no gene match. The CDR3 covers 15 residues. CDR1 and CDR2 (germline): MNHEY, SVGAGI. This chain's CDR3 is CASNLGQGWGETQYF. As DNA, the CDR3 is TGTGCCAGCAATCTTGGACAGGGGTGGGGAGAGACCCAGTACTTC.

This rearrangement joins TRBV7-3 to TRBJ2-2, with TRBD2 as a possible D gene (5 bases). Trimming shortened V by 1 base and J by 8 bases, and 11 bases separated the two germline ends. Germline lookup yields CDR1 SGHTA and CDR2 FQGTGA. This CDR3 contains 14 residues. The CDR3 DNA reads as TGTGCCAGCAGCTTAAGGGGAGCAGTGGGGGAGCTGTTTTTT. Protein product: CASSLRGAVGELFF. Drawing the rest from reference TRBV7-3 and TRBJ2-2, the complete variable domain is GAGVSQTPSNKVTEKGKYVELRCDPISGHTALYWYRQSLGQGPEFLIYFQGTGAADDSGLPNDRFFAVRPEGSVSTLKIQRTERGDSAVYLCASSLRGAVGELFFGEGSRLTVL.

This clone was observed a handful of times. The chain has TRBV24-1 and TRBJ2-1; D perhaps matches TRBD2 (6 bases). The germline V gene has CDR1 KGHDR and CDR2 SFDVKD. CDR3 length: 16 amino acids. The V gene lost 2 bases and the J gene lost 3 bases, with 13 bases spanning the gap. The CDR3 coding sequence is TGTGCCACCAGTGATTGGGGCGGGAACCTCTACAATGAGCAGTTCTTC. This translates into CATSDWGGNLYNEQFF.

The DNA of the CDR3 is TGTGCCAGCAGCTCGGGACAGGGGGAGACCCAGTACTTC. Protein: CASSSGQGETQYF. The V and J genes are TRBV7-2 and TRBJ2-5; 10 positions agree with TRBD1. The length of the CDR3 is 13 residues. Germline V gene data show CDR1 as SGHTA and CDR2 as FQGNSA. With 4 bases clipped from V and 5 bases from J, the junction kept 1 base outside the gene matches.

The chain joins TRBV18 to TRBJ1-1, with 8 bases that match TRBD1. J gave up 1 base and V 6 bases, and 10 bases lay outside the gene matches. Germline V gene sequence: CDR1 KGHSH, CDR2 LQKENI. CDR3 length equals 16 residues. This CDR3 reads CASSYLGGQANTEAFF. In DNA, the CDR3 is TGTGCCAGCTCGTATCTAGGGGGACAGGCGAACACTGAAGCTTTCTTT.

The V and J genes are TRBV19 and TRBJ2-1; 9 bases align to TRBD2. The CDR3 totals 16 residues. The germline CDR1 and CDR2 sequences are LNHDA and SQIVND (reference sequence). Trimming removed 5 bases from V and 4 bases from J; junction bases left unmatched: 9. The CDR3 coding sequence is TGTGCCAGTAGTGTCTCAGGACTAGCGAAATACAATGAGCAGTTCTTC. Translation gives CASSVSGLAKYNEQFF.

This clone is a singleton in its sample. The chain is built from TRBV28 and TRBJ2-7; TRBD1 matches 7 bases. Trimming removed 5 bases from V and 3 bases from J; junction bases left unmatched: 4. CDR1 and CDR2 from the germline V gene are MDHEN and SYDVKM. The CDR3 is made up of 13 amino acids. The CDR3 DNA sequence: TGTGCCAGCAGTCACCGGGACAGCTACGAGCAGTACTTC. Its protein product is CASSHRDSYEQYF.

This chain uses TRBV5-4 with TRBJ1-1; 8 bases match TRBD1. Germline loops: CDR1 SGHNT, CDR2 YYREEE (reference sequence). The V and J ends lost 5 bases and 5 bases, in that order; junction bases with no gene match: 11. The CDR3 length is 15 residues. CDR3 amino acids: CASRQGQGTGTEAFF. CDR3 coding DNA: TGTGCCAGCAGACAAGGACAGGGAACGGGAACTGAAGCTTTCTTT.

This chain uses TRBV5-1 with TRBJ1-1, with a weak D call TRBD1 (5 bases). The V gene's germline CDR1 is SGHRS and CDR2 YFSETQ. The V end was cut by 0 bases, the J end by 5 bases, with 14 bases between. CDR3 length equals 15 residues. The CDR3 sequence is CASSLVAGYGTEAFF. The CDR3 nucleotides are TGCGCCAGCAGCTTGGTAGCAGGGTATGGGACTGAAGCTTTCTTT.

The CDR3 sequence is CASRTMGTIDYEQYF. The CDR3 DNA sequence: TGTGCCAGCAGAACTATGGGGACTATTGACTACGAGCAGTACTTC. V gene TRBV6-5 combines with J gene TRBJ2-7, with 7 bases identical to TRBD2. The CDR3 spans 15 residues. The V and J ends lost 6 bases and 3 bases, in that order; junction bases with no gene match: 11. CDR1 is MNHEY and CDR2 is SVGAGI in the germline V gene.

This chain links TRBV7-9 with TRBJ1-4; a weak D match, TRBD1 (5 bases). This CDR3 comprises 15 residues. Germline V gives CDR1 SEHNR, CDR2 FQNEAQ (reference sequence). The germline V and J ends were trimmed by 5 bases and 8 bases, with 18 bases remaining between them. The CDR3: CASSGWEGPQEKLFF. The CDR3 DNA reads as TGTGCCAGCAGCGGATGGGAGGGGCCGCAAGAAAAACTGTTTTTT.

The table lists this clone with a few counts. V and J are TRBV24-1 and TRBJ1-2; TRBD1 agrees at 7 bases. V gave up 8 bases and J gave up 8 bases; unmatched junction bases: 16. From germline, CDR1 is KGHDR and CDR2 SFDVKD. The CDR3 contains 15 residues. The CDR3 DNA reads TGTGCCACCAAAGGAGGGACAGACCCGAAAGGGGGCTACACCTTC. This encodes CATKGGTDPKGGYTF.